Listed below are T cell receptor beta chains from one sample, sequenced in a study of T-cell reconstitution after alpha-beta-depleted transplantation in children. MiXCR, run by TCRdb on the PCR reads, gives a single entry per CDR3 protein. Among 450,000 to 600,000 distinct CDR3 sequences listed, about 30% were seen once. The sample here was PBMCs from the stem cell graft donor, taken from the stem cell graft. These receptors all come from a human donor who donated a stem cell graft to a child with aplastic anemia. Both conserved end residues are part of each CDR3. A D gene is named only where the DNA matches it firmly. Clone size is stated in some rows and not others, as once, few, many or a class when expanded.

cdr3_length: 17; v_call: TRBV7-4; d_call: TRBD2; clone_size: NA; j_call: TRBJ2-1; cdr3_nt: TGTGCCAGCAGCTTAGGTAGCGGGAGGACCTCCTACAATGAGCAGTTCTTC; cdr3_aa: CASSLGSGRTSYNEQFF
cdr3_length: 16; v_call: TRBV4-2; d_call: TRBD2; clone_size: NA; j_call: TRBJ2-2; cdr3_nt: TGTGCCAGCAGCTATCCGGGACTAGTGAACACCGGGGAGCTGTTTTTT; cdr3_aa: CASSYPGLVNTGELFF
cdr3_length: 15; v_call: TRBV20-1; d_call: TRBD2; clone_size: NA; j_call: TRBJ2-1; cdr3_nt: TGCAGTGCTAATCCCGCGGGGGGAGTTGGGGATGAGCAGTTCTTC; cdr3_aa: CSANPAGGVGDEQFF
cdr3_length: 15; v_call: TRBV20-1; d_call: TRBD2; clone_size: few; j_call: TRBJ2-1; cdr3_nt: TGCAGTGCGACTAGCGGGAGTCCCCCCTACAATGAGCAGTTCTTC; cdr3_aa: CSATSGSPPYNEQFF
cdr3_length: 15; v_call: TRBV7-2; d_call: NA; clone_size: NA; j_call: TRBJ1-1; cdr3_nt: TGTGCCAGCAGCCCGCGTGGTCTGGCCCGCACTGAAGCTTTCTTT; cdr3_aa: CASSPRGLARTEAFF
cdr3_length: 15; v_call: TRBV11-1; d_call: TRBD1; clone_size: few; j_call: TRBJ2-7; cdr3_nt: TGTGCCAGCAGCTCTACAGGGGGCAAAGCCTACGAGCAGTACTTC; cdr3_aa: CASSSTGGKAYEQYF
cdr3_length: 12; v_call: TRBV12-3/TRBV12-4; d_call: NA; clone_size: NA; j_call: TRBJ1-2; cdr3_nt: TGTGCCAGCAGTTGGTCCGGACCGGGCTACACCTTC; cdr3_aa: CASSWSGPGYTF
cdr3_length: 17; v_call: TRBV4-2; d_call: NA; clone_size: NA; j_call: TRBJ2-1; cdr3_nt: TGTGCCAGCAGCCAAGACCCTAGGGAGGCCCTCTACAATGAGCAGTTCTTC; cdr3_aa: CASSQDPREALYNEQFF
cdr3_length: 15; v_call: TRBV4-3; d_call: NA; clone_size: few; j_call: TRBJ1-2; cdr3_nt: TGCGCCAGCAGCCAAGATGTAGGGGCTAACTATGGCTACACCTTC; cdr3_aa: CASSQDVGANYGYTF
cdr3_length: 14; v_call: TRBV11-3; d_call: NA; clone_size: NA; j_call: TRBJ1-1; cdr3_nt: TGTGCCAGCAGCTTCAGAAAAATGAACACTGAAGCTTTCTTT; cdr3_aa: CASSFRKMNTEAFF
cdr3_length: 15; v_call: TRBV10-3; d_call: TRBD2; clone_size: NA; j_call: TRBJ2-3; cdr3_nt: TGTGCCATCAGTGACTCTAGCGGTAACACAGATACGCAGTATTTT; cdr3_aa: CAISDSSGNTDTQYF
cdr3_length: 19; v_call: TRBV5-1; d_call: NA; clone_size: NA; j_call: TRBJ2-6; cdr3_nt: TGCGCCAGCAGCTCGGAGTACACGATTGGCATGTCTGGGGCCAACGTCCTGACTTTC; cdr3_aa: CASSSEYTIGMSGANVLTF
cdr3_length: 18; v_call: TRBV20-1; d_call: TRBD2; clone_size: few; j_call: TRBJ2-1; cdr3_nt: TGCAGTGCTAGAGATGCCGGGACTAGCGGGTCATCCTACAATGAGCAGTTCTTC; cdr3_aa: CSARDAGTSGSSYNEQFF
cdr3_length: 17; v_call: TRBV6-5; d_call: TRBD1; clone_size: NA; j_call: TRBJ1-3; cdr3_nt: TGTGCCAGCAGTTACTTCGGACAGGGGGAAGGTGGAAACACCATATATTTT; cdr3_aa: CASSYFGQGEGGNTIYF
cdr3_length: 19; v_call: TRBV4-3; d_call: NA; clone_size: NA; j_call: TRBJ2-6; cdr3_nt: TGCGCCAGCAGCCAAGATCTGACGGATTCATACTCTGGGGCCAACGTCCTGACTTTC; cdr3_aa: CASSQDLTDSYSGANVLTF
cdr3_length: 16; v_call: TRBV4-3; d_call: NA; clone_size: NA; j_call: TRBJ1-2; cdr3_nt: TGCGCCAGCAGCCAAGATCCCAGGGCCGCTAACTATGGCTACACCTTC; cdr3_aa: CASSQDPRAANYGYTF
cdr3_length: 15; v_call: TRBV10-3; d_call: TRBD1; clone_size: NA; j_call: TRBJ1-5; cdr3_nt: TGTGCCATCAGTGACGTGGGACAGGCACATCAGCCCCAGCATTTT; cdr3_aa: CAISDVGQAHQPQHF
cdr3_length: 13; v_call: TRBV25-1; d_call: TRBD1; clone_size: few; j_call: TRBJ1-2; cdr3_nt: TGTGCCAGTTTGGGACAGGGGATTAATGGCTACACCTTC; cdr3_aa: CASLGQGINGYTF
cdr3_length: 19; v_call: TRBV6-1; d_call: NA; clone_size: NA; j_call: TRBJ1-1; cdr3_nt: TGTGCCAGCAGCAACGATGGCCGGGGTTTTGTTATTGTGAACACTGAAGCTTTCTTT; cdr3_aa: CASSNDGRGFVIVNTEAFF
cdr3_length: 15; v_call: TRBV20-1; d_call: TRBD1; clone_size: NA; j_call: TRBJ2-3; cdr3_nt: TGCAGTGCCATACCGGGACAGGGGTTTGCAGATACGCAGTATTTT; cdr3_aa: CSAIPGQGFADTQYF
cdr3_length: 13; v_call: TRBV6-2/TRBV6-3; d_call: TRBD2; clone_size: NA; j_call: TRBJ2-1; cdr3_nt: TGTGCCAGCAGTTACTGGGGGGGTAATGAGCAGTTCTTC; cdr3_aa: CASSYWGGNEQFF
cdr3_length: 16; v_call: TRBV5-1; d_call: TRBD2; clone_size: many; j_call: TRBJ2-1; cdr3_nt: TGCGCCAGCAGCGGGGGACTAGCGGGGGGTTACAATGAGCAGTTCTTC; cdr3_aa: CASSGGLAGGYNEQFF
cdr3_length: 14; v_call: TRBV6-1; d_call: TRBD1; clone_size: NA; j_call: TRBJ2-7; cdr3_nt: TGTGCCAGCAGTGAAAGGACAGGGGACTACGAGCAGTACTTC; cdr3_aa: CASSERTGDYEQYF
cdr3_length: 15; v_call: TRBV5-1; d_call: TRBD2; clone_size: once; j_call: TRBJ2-5; cdr3_nt: TGCGCCAGCAGCCCCTGGGGGGGATGGAGAGAGACCCAGTACTTC; cdr3_aa: CASSPWGGWRETQYF
cdr3_length: 13; v_call: TRBV7-6; d_call: NA; clone_size: NA; j_call: TRBJ1-1; cdr3_nt: TGTGCCAGCAGCCCACGGCCGGACCGTTTATCTTTCTTT; cdr3_aa: CASSPRPDRLSFF
cdr3_length: 12; v_call: TRBV29-1; d_call: NA; clone_size: NA; j_call: TRBJ2-5; cdr3_nt: TGCAGCGTCGCAGGGTACCAAGAGACCCAGTACTTC; cdr3_aa: CSVAGYQETQYF
cdr3_length: 16; v_call: TRBV5-6; d_call: NA; clone_size: NA; j_call: TRBJ1-2; cdr3_nt: TGTGCCAGCAGCTTGGGTGGCGGCCGCAACAACTATGGCTACACCTTC; cdr3_aa: CASSLGGGRNNYGYTF
cdr3_length: 12; v_call: TRBV20-1; d_call: NA; clone_size: NA; j_call: TRBJ2-5; cdr3_nt: TGCAGTGCTATCCCGAGCGAAGAGACCCAGTACTTC; cdr3_aa: CSAIPSEETQYF
cdr3_length: 12; v_call: TRBV29-1; d_call: NA; clone_size: NA; j_call: TRBJ1-4; cdr3_nt: TGCAGCGTTGAGGGGTATAATGAAAAACTGTTTTTT; cdr3_aa: CSVEGYNEKLFF
cdr3_length: 15; v_call: TRBV7-2; d_call: TRBD2; clone_size: NA; j_call: TRBJ2-1; cdr3_nt: TGTGCCAGCAGCGTATCCGGGGACCGCGGGACTAGCGAGTTCTTC; cdr3_aa: CASSVSGDRGTSEFF
cdr3_length: 14; v_call: TRBV5-1; d_call: NA; clone_size: few; j_call: TRBJ2-1; cdr3_nt: TGCGCCAGCAGCTTGGGAACCTCCAGCAATGAGCAGTTCTTC; cdr3_aa: CASSLGTSSNEQFF
cdr3_length: 17; v_call: TRBV6-2/TRBV6-3; d_call: TRBD1; clone_size: few; j_call: TRBJ1-5; cdr3_nt: TGTGCCAGCAGCAACCCCGGGACAGGGAACAGCAATCAGCCCCAGCATTTT; cdr3_aa: CASSNPGTGNSNQPQHF
cdr3_length: 15; v_call: TRBV4-3; d_call: NA; clone_size: NA; j_call: TRBJ2-7; cdr3_nt: TGCGCCAGCAGCCGTGTGGGGGGTGGATCCTACGAGCAGTACTTC; cdr3_aa: CASSRVGGGSYEQYF
cdr3_length: 15; v_call: TRBV20-1; d_call: NA; clone_size: few; j_call: TRBJ2-2; cdr3_nt: TGCAGTGCTAGAGATGCTAGCGTGAACACCGGGGAGCTGTTTTTT; cdr3_aa: CSARDASVNTGELFF
cdr3_length: 15; v_call: TRBV7-9; d_call: TRBD1; clone_size: NA; j_call: TRBJ1-2; cdr3_nt: TGTGCCAGCAGCCCAAGGGGACAGGGGGCGCGAGGCTACACCTTC; cdr3_aa: CASSPRGQGARGYTF
cdr3_length: 12; v_call: TRBV28; d_call: NA; clone_size: few; j_call: TRBJ2-1; cdr3_nt: TGTGCCAGCAGTACCTCGAAGAGTAAGCAGTTCTTC; cdr3_aa: CASSTSKSKQFF
cdr3_length: 17; v_call: TRBV28; d_call: NA; clone_size: NA; j_call: TRBJ1-1; cdr3_nt: TGTGCCAGCAGTTTAAGGCCCGGGCGGGGGATGAACACTGAAGCTTTCTTT; cdr3_aa: CASSLRPGRGMNTEAFF
cdr3_length: 13; v_call: TRBV18; d_call: NA; clone_size: few; j_call: TRBJ1-2; cdr3_nt: TGTGCCAGCTCACCACAAGGGTTCTATGGCTACACCTTC; cdr3_aa: CASSPQGFYGYTF
cdr3_length: 13; v_call: TRBV6-2/TRBV6-3; d_call: NA; clone_size: few; j_call: TRBJ1-1; cdr3_nt: TGTGCCAGCAGAACCCTTGGGAGGGCTGAAGCTTTCTTT; cdr3_aa: CASRTLGRAEAFF
cdr3_length: 16; v_call: TRBV7-6; d_call: NA; clone_size: NA; j_call: TRBJ2-7; cdr3_nt: TGTGCCAGCAGCCCGCAGGGGGGGCGGTCCAACTACGAGCAGTACTTC; cdr3_aa: CASSPQGGRSNYEQYF
cdr3_length: 13; v_call: TRBV6-1; d_call: TRBD2; clone_size: NA; j_call: TRBJ2-1; cdr3_nt: TGTGCCATCGGCAGGGTAGCGGGCAATGAGCAGTTCTTC; cdr3_aa: CAIGRVAGNEQFF
cdr3_length: 17; v_call: TRBV5-1; d_call: NA; clone_size: once; j_call: TRBJ2-7; cdr3_nt: TGCGCCAGCAGCTTGGGATTCGGGCAGGGCGGCGGAAACGAGCAGTACTTC; cdr3_aa: CASSLGFGQGGGNEQYF
cdr3_length: 13; v_call: TRBV5-1; d_call: NA; clone_size: NA; j_call: TRBJ1-2; cdr3_nt: TGCGCCAGCAGCTTGAACTGGGTCTATGGCTACACCTTC; cdr3_aa: CASSLNWVYGYTF
cdr3_length: 17; v_call: TRBV7-2; d_call: TRBD2; clone_size: few; j_call: TRBJ2-1; cdr3_nt: TGTGCCAGCAGCCGAAATGGCGGGAGGTCTATTTACAATGAGCAGTTCTTC; cdr3_aa: CASSRNGGRSIYNEQFF
cdr3_length: 12; v_call: TRBV5-1; d_call: NA; clone_size: NA; j_call: TRBJ2-1; cdr3_nt: TGCGCCAGCAGATGGGACCACCGGGAGCAGTTCTTC; cdr3_aa: CASRWDHREQFF
cdr3_length: 15; v_call: TRBV6-2/TRBV6-3; d_call: NA; clone_size: NA; j_call: TRBJ2-7; cdr3_nt: TGTGCCAGCATCCAGGGCCTACAAGCCTTTTACGAGCAGTACTTC; cdr3_aa: CASIQGLQAFYEQYF
cdr3_length: 15; v_call: TRBV15; d_call: TRBD2; clone_size: NA; j_call: TRBJ2-1; cdr3_nt: TGTGCCACCAGCAATCTAGCGGGACACTACAATGAGCAGTTCTTC; cdr3_aa: CATSNLAGHYNEQFF
cdr3_length: 13; v_call: TRBV12-3/TRBV12-4; d_call: NA; clone_size: NA; j_call: TRBJ2-2; cdr3_nt: TGTGCCAGCAGTCACGGACACGCCGGGGAGCTGTTTTTT; cdr3_aa: CASSHGHAGELFF
cdr3_length: 17; v_call: TRBV5-1; d_call: NA; clone_size: NA; j_call: TRBJ1-6; cdr3_nt: TGCGCCAGCAGCTTGGATCTCGGACGCAGCTATAATTCACCCCTCCACTTT; cdr3_aa: CASSLDLGRSYNSPLHF
cdr3_length: 14; v_call: TRBV4-3; d_call: NA; clone_size: NA; j_call: TRBJ2-5; cdr3_nt: TGCGCCAGCAGCCAAGCCGGGGGCAGAGAGACCCAGTACTTC; cdr3_aa: CASSQAGGRETQYF
cdr3_length: 13; v_call: TRBV29-1; d_call: TRBD1; clone_size: NA; j_call: TRBJ2-5; cdr3_nt: TGCAGCGTTGACCCCACAGGGGTTGAGACCCAGTACTTC; cdr3_aa: CSVDPTGVETQYF
cdr3_length: 17; v_call: TRBV20-1; d_call: NA; clone_size: once; j_call: TRBJ2-2; cdr3_nt: TGCAGTGCTAGAGATACCTCCGGGACGGCGAACACCGGGGAGCTGTTTTTT; cdr3_aa: CSARDTSGTANTGELFF
cdr3_length: 14; v_call: TRBV7-8; d_call: NA; clone_size: few; j_call: TRBJ2-5; cdr3_nt: TGTGCCAGCAGCTTAGATTTCCGGCAAGAGACCCAGTACTTC; cdr3_aa: CASSLDFRQETQYF
cdr3_length: 10; v_call: TRBV29-1; d_call: NA; clone_size: few; j_call: TRBJ1-1; cdr3_nt: TGCAGCATCAGAGTACCTGAAGCTTTCTTT; cdr3_aa: CSIRVPEAFF
cdr3_length: 15; v_call: TRBV5-1; d_call: NA; clone_size: few; j_call: TRBJ2-7; cdr3_nt: TGCGCCAGCAGCACGGACATCTTTATTGGCTACGAGCAGTACTTC; cdr3_aa: CASSTDIFIGYEQYF
cdr3_length: 12; v_call: TRBV29-1; d_call: NA; clone_size: NA; j_call: TRBJ1-4; cdr3_nt: TGCAGCGCGAAACAGGGTAATGAAAAACTGTTTTTT; cdr3_aa: CSAKQGNEKLFF